Listed below are T cell receptor beta chains from one sample, sequenced in a study of blood T cell repertoires in COVID-19. Some clones are missing from TCRdb's copy, which holds only in-frame ones; the method was immunoSEQ multiplex PCR. The profile shows 250,000 or so clones, approximately 83% of them singletons. Material: PBMCs or T cells enriched from blood (not recorded which). The source of these receptors is a woman aged 45-60 years who had recovered from COVID-19. The conserved cysteine and the conserved F or W are not part of the CDR3 here. Size values are once, few and many counts, or a class for expanded clones, and some rows have none.

clone_size,v_call,j_call,cdr3_aa
.,TRBV24-1,TRBJ2-6,ATSDFSGTGANVLT
.,TRBV11-2,TRBJ2-5,ASSLDPFGSPFETQY
few,TRBV9,TRBJ1-2,ASSVSQTGSGYT
.,TRBV27,TRBJ2-2,ASSRASGSYTGELF
once,TRBV2,TRBJ1-4,ASRMVGRVGEKLF
.,TRBV2,TRBJ1-5,ASSLLNQPQH
.,TRBV9,TRBJ2-2,ASSVAVRVEANTGELF
.,TRBV7-6,TRBJ1-3,ASSLEGAWGNTIY
.,TRBV10-1,TRBJ2-7,ASMDSFTYEQY
once,TRBV7-8,TRBJ2-5,ASSSIGGGGSRQETQY
few,TRBV5-1,TRBJ2-7,ASSLAGSPYEQY
once,TRBV9,TRBJ1-1,ASSVNPGGTGLMNTEAF
.,TRBV2,TRBJ2-7,ASSGFMRGTGQEQY
.,TRBV3-1/TRBV3-2,TRBJ1-1,ASSQFGYGGLNTEAF
.,TRBV5-1,TRBJ2-7,ASSSGLAGLEQY
.,TRBV28,TRBJ1-2,ASSPVGGSTGFRYGYT
.,TRBV3-1/TRBV3-2,TRBJ2-3,ASSLGLADTQY
.,TRBV12-5,TRBJ2-1,ASGFPPLAGVLDEQF
.,TRBV19,TRBJ1-1,ASSIQGSAEAF
.,TRBV18,TRBJ1-2,ASSPNSLYYGYT
few,TRBV19,TRBJ1-5,ASSIGDRSNQPQH
.,TRBV9,TRBJ1-2,ASSVEPRPERNYGYT
.,TRBV9,TRBJ2-3,ASSVGTSGIVDTQY
few,TRBV13,TRBJ2-7,ASSFHATGSNEQY
.,TRBV11-2,TRBJ1-6,ASSIGTGSNSPLH
.,TRBV29-1,TRBJ2-7,SVEVRGAGYEQY
.,TRBV6-5,TRBJ2-3,ASSSLAGNTDTQY
.,TRBV10-3,TRBJ2-3,AISGEASPYYPQY
.,TRBV30,TRBJ2-3,AWSGLAALDTQY
.,TRBV1,TRBJ2-3,TSSERHTDTQY
.,TRBV28,TRBJ2-5,ASSLWQGSYSQETQY